This T cell receptor beta chain is from a study of shared T cell receptors in the human thymus. This clone was seen a single time. V gave up 0 bases and J gave up 5 bases; unmatched junction bases: 7. The CDR3 runs to 16 residues. CDR1 is SGHRS, CDR2 YFSETQ, per germline. Libraries were prepared by immunoSEQ multiplex PCR; TCRdb keeps only in-frame clonotypes and omits some of them. The sample shows approximately 400,000 clones, 85% to 95% of them seen only once. The TCR was taken from a human donor. The chain is built from TRBV5-1 and TRBJ2-3; 9 bases fit TRBD1. Sequencing was performed on thymocytes. The CDR3 DNA sequence: TGCGCCAGCAGCTTGGTCTTACAGGGGGCAGAAGATACGCAGTATTTT. This translates into CASSLVLQGAEDTQYF.